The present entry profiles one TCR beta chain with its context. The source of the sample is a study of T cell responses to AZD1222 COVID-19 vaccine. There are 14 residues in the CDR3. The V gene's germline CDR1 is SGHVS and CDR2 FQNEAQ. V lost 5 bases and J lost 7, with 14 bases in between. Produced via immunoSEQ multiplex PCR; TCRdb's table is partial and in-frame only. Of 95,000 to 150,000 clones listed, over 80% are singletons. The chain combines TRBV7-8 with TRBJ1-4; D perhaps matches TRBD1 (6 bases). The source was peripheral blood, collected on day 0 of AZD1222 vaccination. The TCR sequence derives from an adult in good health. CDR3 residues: CASSRGGWGEKLFF. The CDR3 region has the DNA TGTGCCAGCAGCCGAGGGGGGTGGGGTGAAAAACTGTTTTTT.